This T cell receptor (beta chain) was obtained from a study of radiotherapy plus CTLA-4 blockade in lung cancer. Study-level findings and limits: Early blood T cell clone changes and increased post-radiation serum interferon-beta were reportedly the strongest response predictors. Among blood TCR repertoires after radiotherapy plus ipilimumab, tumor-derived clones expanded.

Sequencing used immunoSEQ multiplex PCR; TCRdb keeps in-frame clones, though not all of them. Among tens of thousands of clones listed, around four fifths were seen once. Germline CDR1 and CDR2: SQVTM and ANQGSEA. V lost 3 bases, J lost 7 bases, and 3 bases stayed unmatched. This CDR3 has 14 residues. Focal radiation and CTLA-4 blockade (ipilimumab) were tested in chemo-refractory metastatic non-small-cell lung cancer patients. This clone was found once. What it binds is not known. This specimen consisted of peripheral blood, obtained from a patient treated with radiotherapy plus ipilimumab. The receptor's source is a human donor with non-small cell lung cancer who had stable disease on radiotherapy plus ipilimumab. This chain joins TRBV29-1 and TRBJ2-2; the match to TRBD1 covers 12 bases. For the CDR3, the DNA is TGCAGCGTTGAGGGACAGGGGGCTGGCGGGGAGCTGTTTTTT. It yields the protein CSVEGQGAGGELFF.